This T cell receptor (beta chain) was observed in a study of cytomegalovirus exposure and HLA in healthy donors. This CDR3 has 13 residues. Germline loops: CDR1 KGHSH, CDR2 LQKENI. V shed 5 bases and J 10 bases; nucleotides not matched to a gene: 6. PCR used 60 Vbeta primers and 13 Jbeta primers. Repertoires were generated with immunoSEQ multiplex PCR, while TCRdb's copy carries only in-frame clones and drops some. This sample has roughly 100,000 clones, with about 83% found just once. The receptor was isolated from a man younger than 30 in good health and CMV-seronegative. The J gene is TRBJ2-3, the V gene TRBV18; 10 nucleotides align to TRBD1. The sequencing sample was made of PBMCs. DNA of the CDR3: TGTGCCAGCTCATGGGACAGGGGTCCTTCGCAGTATTTT. As protein: CASSWDRGPSQYF.